These 22 T cell receptor beta chains originate from one sample sequenced in a study of long-term antiretroviral therapy in people with HIV. Samples were assayed with immunoSEQ v3.0 at survey level. Sequencing used immunoSEQ multiplex PCR; TCRdb keeps in-frame clones, though not all of them. This sample has 40,000 to 50,000 clones; 94% occur once, and the top ten carry under 2.5%. The sample consisted of unsorted PBMCs, taken around 9 years after starting antiretroviral therapy. These TCRs come from a man aged 30 to 45 with HIV.

The gene calls are TRBV7-9 and TRBJ2-3; TRBD2 aligns across 8 bases. V gave up 5 bases and J gave up 5 bases; unmatched junction bases: 6. Germline-derived CDR1 and CDR2 are SEHNR and FQNEAQ (reference sequence). The CDR3 spans 14 residues. The CDR3, as DNA: TGTGCCAGCAGCCTCGGGGGGGCTGTAGATACGCAGTATTTT. Translated, it gives CASSLGGAVDTQYF. Supplemented by reference TRBV7-9 and TRBJ2-3, the full variable domain reads DTGVSQNPRHKITKRGQNVTFRCDPISEHNRLYWYRQTLGQGPEFLTYFQNEAQLEKSRLLSDRFSAERPKGSFSTLEIQRTEQGDSAMYLCASSLGGAVDTQYFGPGTRLTVL.

The chain has TRBV6-5 and TRBJ2-7, with D possibly TRBD1 on 6 matching bases. The CDR3 spans 14 residues. From germline, CDR1 is MNHEY and CDR2 SVGAGI. Trimming removed 1 base from V and 6 bases from J, with 13 bases in between. The CDR3, as DNA: TGTGCCAGCAGTTACTACAGGGTTGGACTCGAGCAGTACTTC. Translating gives CASSYYRVGLEQYF.

This clone was counted a few times. The V and J genes are TRBV2 and TRBJ1-5; D ambiguous. The V gene lost 6 bases and the J gene lost 0 bases, with 3 bases spanning the gap. The CDR3 loop spans 12 amino acids. The germline CDR1 and CDR2 sequences are SNHLY and FYNNEI. The CDR3 DNA is TGTGCCAGCAGAGATAGCAATCAGCCCCAGCATTTT. Translated: CASRDSNQPQHF.

This rearrangement joins TRBV6-6 to TRBJ2-7; D is undetermined. V was cut by 0 bases and J by 4 bases, with 16 bases left in between. The germline V gene has CDR1 MNHNY and CDR2 SVGAGI (reference sequence). The CDR3 is 16 residues long. CDR3 bases: TGTGCCAGCAGTTACTCGGTCGGATCAGAGGCTTACGAGCAGTACGTC. Its translation: CASSYSVGSEAYEQYV.

This chain uses TRBV7-9 with TRBJ2-7, with 8 nucleotides matching TRBD1. CDR1 and CDR2 (germline): SEHNR, FQNEAQ (reference sequence). The ends lost 5 bases at V and 2 bases at J; junction bases unmatched: 8. This CDR3 is 15 amino acids long. The CDR3 reads CASSRDRTNPYEQYF. The CDR3 DNA reads TGTGCCAGCAGCAGGGACAGGACGAACCCCTACGAGCAGTACTTC.

This chain connects TRBV5-1 to TRBJ2-5; 11 bases are shared with TRBD2. V dropped 4 bases and J dropped 1; count of bases not matched to a gene: 3. CDR3 size: 15 residues. Germline V CDR1 and CDR2: SGHRS, YFSETQ. CDR3 DNA: TGCGCCAGCAGCACGACTAGCGGGGCCCAAGAGACCCAGTACTTC. Encoded protein: CASSTTSGAQETQYF.

J is TRBJ1-4 and V is TRBV21-1. TRBV21-1 represents a pseudogene. The CDR3 is made up of 18 amino acids. In nucleotides, the CDR3 is TGTGCCAGCAGCAACGGACGCAGGGGTCGGGGGGATAATGAAAAACTGTTTTTT. As protein: CASSNGRRGRGDNEKLFF.

V is TRBV5-6 and J is TRBJ2-7; D is undetermined. The length of the CDR3 is 13 residues. Germline CDR1 and CDR2: SGHDT and YYEEEE. The ends were cut back, 3 bases at V and 3 bases at J, with 10 bases in the middle. The CDR3 here is CASSSWLNYEQYV. The CDR3 DNA follows: TGTGCCAGCAGCTCCTGGTTGAACTACGAGCAGTACGTC.

This clone appeared once. The V gene is TRBV6-1, the J gene TRBJ1-5, with 7 positions matching TRBD1. The CDR3 loop spans 14 amino acids. Germline CDR1 and CDR2: MNHNS and SASEGT. V dropped 8 bases and J dropped 1; count of bases not matched to a gene: 5. CDR3 sequence: CASRRDRSNQPQHF. The CDR3 region has the DNA TGTGCCAGCCGCCGGGACAGAAGCAATCAGCCCCAGCATTTT.

V usage is TRBV28 and J usage is TRBJ1-4; D is ambiguous. V was shortened by 5 bases and J by 7 bases, with 14 bases between the two germline ends. This CDR3 region has 14 residues. Germline V gene lookup returns CDR1 MDHEN and CDR2 SYDVKM. CDR3 sequence reads: CASSPTELAEKLFF. In DNA, the CDR3 is TGTGCCAGCAGTCCTACTGAGCTAGCTGAAAAACTGTTTTTT. The complete variable domain, with remaining parts taken from reference TRBV28 and TRBJ1-4, reads DVKVTQSSRYLVKRTGEKVFLECVQDMDHENMFWYRQDPGLGLRLIYFSYDVKMKEKGDIPEGYSVSREKKERFSLILESASTNQTSMYLCASSPTELAEKLFFGSGTQLSVL.

The chain joins TRBV6-5 to TRBJ2-5, with 7 bases lining up with TRBD1. Germline V CDR1 and CDR2: MNHEY, SVGAGI. V lost 0 bases to trimming and J lost 5 bases; unmatched junction nucleotides: 9. The CDR3 totals 16 residues. The CDR3 here is CASSYSRDSVFETQYF. Here the CDR3 DNA reads TGTGCCAGCAGTTACTCCCGGGACAGCGTGTTCGAGACCCAGTACTTC.

V and J are TRBV2 and TRBJ2-3; D unclear. Germline V gene lookup returns CDR1 SNHLY and CDR2 FYNNEI. V dropped 5 bases and J dropped 2 bases, with 26 bases sitting between them. This CDR3 contains 19 residues. The CDR3 loop reads CASSKPPFVPQRHTDTQYF. CDR3 DNA sequence: TGTGCCAGCAGTAAACCCCCCTTTGTCCCCCAACGGCACACAGATACGCAGTATTTT.

V is TRBV28 and J is TRBJ2-7; the D is unclear. CDR3 length: 13 amino acids. CDR1 is MDHEN and CDR2 is SYDVKM in the germline V gene. Trimming removed 7 bases from V and 1 base from J, with 11 bases in between. CDR3 coding DNA: TGTGCCAGCACCCTGGACGGATCCTACGAGCAGTACTTC. Its protein is CASTLDGSYEQYF.

As to this clone: The junction and the germline gene differ at one end; a read error may be behind it. The rearrangement uses TRBV7-7 and TRBJ2-7, with D unresolved. The CDR3 runs 15 residues. CDR1 and CDR2 (germline): SSHAT, FNYEAQ (reference sequence). DNA of the CDR3: TGTGCTAGCAGCTTAGGGCAGGATATCTCCTACGAGCAGTACTTC. It translates to CASSLGQDISYEQYF.

J is TRBJ2-1 and V is TRBV6-5; 8 bases fit TRBD1. V lost 6 bases and J lost 3; bases outside the gene matches: 7. CDR3 size: 15 residues. Germline loops: CDR1 MNHEY, CDR2 SVGAGI. The CDR3 here is CASSPKDRVYNEQFF. In nucleotides, the CDR3 is TGTGCCAGCAGCCCCAAGGACAGGGTCTACAATGAGCAGTTCTTC.

J is TRBJ2-3 and V is TRBV19; weak D call: TRBD2 (5 bases). CDR1 and CDR2 (germline): LNHDA, SQIVND (reference sequence). Trimming shortened V by 3 bases and J by 4 bases, and 8 bases separated the two germline ends. CDR3 length: 13 residues. The CDR3 nucleotides are TGTGCCAGTAGTATCCCGGACTCAGATACGCAGTATTTT. Translating it yields CASSIPDSDTQYF.

The chain links TRBV4-1 to TRBJ1-6; TRBD1 is a possible D gene (5 bases). The CDR3 has 16 residues. Between the trimmed V and J ends, which lost 0 bases and 7 bases, there was a span of 13 bases. The V gene's germline CDR1 is MGHRA and CDR2 YSYEKL. CDR3 in amino acids: CASSQDPRALNSPLHF. The CDR3 DNA is TGCGCCAGCAGCCAAGATCCCAGGGCTCTCAATTCACCCCTCCACTTT.

This clone was recorded once. This sequence joins TRBV6-6 and TRBJ1-4; 10 positions match TRBD1. Germline V gene data show CDR1 as MNHNY and CDR2 as SVGAGI (reference sequence). With V trimmed by 6 bases and J by 6 bases, 4 bases remained unmatched. The CDR3 has 14 residues. CDR3 sequence: CASSSTGGYEKLFF. The CDR3 nucleotides are TGTGCCAGCAGCTCGACAGGGGGCTATGAAAAACTGTTTTTT.

The V call is TRBV28, the J call TRBJ2-6; perhaps TRBD2 as D (5 bases). Germline values: CDR1 MDHEN, CDR2 SYDVKM. The CDR3 is made up of 13 amino acids. Trimming shortened V by 6 bases and J by 2 bases, and 5 bases separated the two germline ends. In nucleotides, the CDR3 is TGTGCCAGCAGGGAGGCTGGGGCCAACGTCCTGACTTTC. Amino acids: CASREAGANVLTF. The full variable domain, completed using reference TRBV28 and TRBJ2-6, is DVKVTQSSRYLVKRTGEKVFLECVQDMDHENMFWYRQDPGLGLRLIYFSYDVKMKEKGDIPEGYSVSREKKERFSLILESASTNQTSMYLCASREAGANVLTFGAGSRLTVL.

This chain uses TRBV30 with TRBJ2-3; D ambiguous. The CDR3 runs 13 residues. CDR1 GTSNPN and CDR2 SVGIG come from the germline V gene (reference sequence). V lost 1 base, J lost 0 bases, and 5 bases lay in between. CDR3: CAWSARSTDTQYF. The CDR3 nucleotides read TGTGCCTGGAGTGCTAGAAGCACAGATACGCAGTATTTT.

The chain joins TRBV6-5 to TRBJ1-4; no clear D. CDR1 MNHEY and CDR2 SVGAGI come from the germline V gene. This CDR3 comprises 14 residues. V was cut by 6 bases and J by 6 bases, with 14 bases left in between. CDR3 sequence (DNA): TGTGCCAGCAGGAACCGGGCCCAGGATGAAAAACTGTTTTTT. Protein product: CASRNRAQDEKLFF.

This clone has a handful of counts. The CDR3 loop reads CAWSPYVRTDTQYF. CDR3 coding DNA: TGTGCCTGGAGTCCTTACGTTCGCACAGATACGCAGTATTTT. This chain connects TRBV30 to TRBJ2-3, with D uncertain. V was clipped by 2 bases and J by 1 base, with 10 bases between them. CDR1 is GTSNPN and CDR2 is SVGIG in the germline V gene (reference sequence). The CDR3 spans 14 residues.